Below are 18 T cell receptor beta chains sequenced from a single sample in a study of CD8+CD57+ T cells in acquired aplastic anemia. Investigators profiled TCR beta VDJ and CDR3 from genomic DNA template. One entry per CDR3 protein results from TCRdb running MiXCR on the reads. Of tens of thousands of distinct CDR3 sequences listed, approximately 46% are singletons. Specimen: sorted CD4+, CD8+, or CD8+CD57+ T cells (not recorded which) from PBMCs. The receptor source for this set is a human donor in good health, serving as a control.

This clonotype occurred many times. The chain couples TRBV25-1 to TRBJ2-1; D remains unclear. From germline, CDR1 is MGHDK and CDR2 SYGVNS. This CDR3 contains 12 residues. V lost 4 bases and J 4 bases, leaving 5 bases between the germline ends. The CDR3 reads CASSAKYNEQFF. CDR3 DNA: TGTGCCAGCAGTGCGAAGTACAATGAGCAGTTCTTC.

This clonotype was detected ten times or more. The gene calls are TRBV10-1 and TRBJ2-1; 7 bases are a match to TRBD2. CDR3 length equals 14 residues. With V trimmed by 3 bases and J by 5 bases, 4 bases remained unmatched. Looked up from germline, CDR1 is WNHNN and CDR2 is SYGVQD (reference sequence). In DNA, the CDR3 is TGCGCCAGCAGTGATGTGGGGACTAACAATGAGCAGTTCTTC. It is translated as CASSDVGTNNEQFF.

This clonotype was recorded many times. The chain recombines TRBV9 with TRBJ1-1; weak D call: TRBD1 (6 bases). This CDR3 is 13 amino acids long. Trimming removed 0 bases from V and 7 bases from J, with 10 bases in between. The V gene's germline CDR1 is SGDLS and CDR2 YYNGEE. CDR3 protein: CASSVASGHEAFF. DNA of the CDR3: TGTGCCAGCAGCGTAGCGTCGGGACATGAAGCTTTCTTT. The full variable domain, rest sourced from reference TRBV9 and TRBJ1-1, is DSGVTQTPKHLITATGQRVTLRCSPRSGDLSVYWYQQSLDQGLQFLIQYYNGEERAKGNILERFSAQQFPDLHSELNLSSLELGDSALYFCASSVASGHEAFFGQGTRLTVV.

The rearrangement joins TRBV4-1 to TRBJ2-2, with D hard to call. Trimming removed 3 bases at V and 1 base at J, with 6 bases between. CDR3 length: 14 residues. CDR1 is MGHRA and CDR2 is YSYEKL in the germline V gene. The CDR3 loop reads CASSHSRNTGELFF. The DNA of the CDR3 is TGCGCCAGCAGCCACTCTAGGAACACCGGGGAGCTGTTTTTT.

V gene TRBV27 combines with J gene TRBJ2-6; unclear D gene. Between the trimmed V and J ends, which lost 8 bases and 1 base, there was a span of 3 bases. Germline CDR1 and CDR2: MNHEY and SMNVEV (reference sequence). This CDR3 comprises 12 residues. The CDR3 loop is CASQSGANVLTF. CDR3 DNA: TGTGCCAGCCAGTCTGGGGCCAACGTCCTGACTTTC.

This clonotype appeared many times. The chain carries TRBV11-2 and TRBJ1-2, with D perhaps matching TRBD1 (6 bases). V lost 4 bases and J 4 bases, leaving 22 bases between the germline ends. From germline, CDR1 is SGHAT and CDR2 FQNNGV. The CDR3 spans 17 residues. CDR3 region: CASSSLRGALGSYGYTF. CDR3 DNA sequence: TGTGCCAGCAGCTCCCTCCGGGGGGCACTTGGAAGCTATGGCTACACCTTC. Full variable domain (rest looked up from reference TRBV11-2 and TRBJ1-2): EAGVAQSPRYKIIEKRQSVAFWCNPISGHATLYWYQQILGQGPKLLIQFQNNGVVDDSQLPKDRFSAERLKGVDSTLKIQPAKLEDSAVYLCASSSLRGALGSYGYTFGSGTRLTVV.

On this clonotype itself: Given the absence of the conserved phenylalanine or tryptophan at the CDR3 end, a read error is likely. The chain employs TRBV4-2 and TRBJ2-7, with TRBD2 matching 9 bases. The DNA end is more similar to TRBJ2-5, so the J call may be wrong. Germline CDR1 LGHNA, CDR2 YNFKEQ. The CDR3 runs 19 residues. The CDR3 DNA follows: TGTGCCAGCAGCCAAGGGACTTCTGGACTAGCGACCGGGCAAGAGACCCAGTACCTC. Residues: CASSQGTSGLATGQETQYL.

This clonotype has ten or more counts. The rearrangement joins TRBV9 to TRBJ2-7; tentative D call: TRBD1 (6 bases). The CDR3 totals 14 residues. Trimming removed 0 bases at V and 2 bases at J, with 9 bases between. Germline values: CDR1 SGDLS, CDR2 YYNGEE. DNA for the CDR3: TGTGCCAGCAGCGTAGAGACAGGACCCTACGAGCAGTACTTC. Translating gives CASSVETGPYEQYF.

In regard to this clonotype: One junction end disagrees with the germline gene, perhaps due to a read error. The CDR3 nucleotides read TGTGCCAGCAGTTCAGACAGGGTCGTCAACTTC. This translates into CASSSDRVVNF. The gene calls are TRBV2 and TRBJ2-7; 7 positions match TRBD1. Per germline, CDR1 SNHLY and CDR2 FYNNEI. The CDR3 loop spans 11 amino acids. Based on the CDR3 plus reference TRBV2 and TRBJ2-7, the full variable domain is EPEVTQTPSHQVTQMGQEVILRCVPISNHLYFYWYRQILGQKVEFLVSFYNNEISEKSEIFDDQFSVERPDGSNFTLKIRSTKLEDSAMYFCASSSDRVVNFGPGTRLTVT.

As for this clonotype: One junction end does not reproduce the germline sequence, and a read error may be involved. The rearrangement links TRBV6-2 or TRBV6-3 to TRBJ1-6, with 7 bases identical to TRBD1. The CDR3 runs to 20 residues. Germline V gives CDR1 MNHEY, CDR2 SVGEGT. This CDR3 is CASGYIPGTGEFSYNSPLHF. The CDR3 nucleotides are TGTGCCAGCGGTTACATTCCCGGCACAGGGGAATTCTCCTACAATTCACCCCTCCACTTT.

The genes are TRBV7-9 and TRBJ2-7, with D perhaps TRBD1 (5 bases). Trimming took off 1 base at V and 5 bases at J, with 15 bases between the two ends. Per germline, CDR1 SEHNR and CDR2 FQNEAQ (reference sequence). The CDR3 has 15 residues. CDR3 sequence: CASSLGQGQIDEQYF. The CDR3 DNA is TGTGCCAGCAGCTTAGGTCAGGGTCAGATCGACGAGCAGTACTTC.

This clonotype was seen ten or more times. The V gene is TRBV6-1, the J gene TRBJ2-7; TRBD1 might be the D (5 bases). The germline CDR1 and CDR2 sequences are MNHNS and SASEGT. This CDR3 comprises 15 residues. The germline V and J ends were trimmed by 8 bases and 2 bases, with 19 bases remaining between them. CDR3 in amino acids: CASHPGWTQTYEQYF. The CDR3 DNA is TGTGCCAGCCACCCAGGGTGGACGCAAACCTACGAGCAGTACTTC.

The chain combines TRBV15 with TRBJ2-7; 8 positions agree with TRBD1. The germline CDR1 and CDR2 sequences are LNHNV and YYDKDF (reference sequence). V lost 4 bases, J lost 3 bases, and 2 bases stayed unmatched. The CDR3 covers 13 residues. The CDR3, as DNA: TGTGCCACCAGCATCGGACAGGGCTACGAGCAGTACTTC. Its protein is CATSIGQGYEQYF.

The CDR3 protein is CASSQDVATNEKLFF. CDR3 nucleotide sequence: TGCGCCAGCAGCCAAGATGTGGCAACTAATGAAAAACTGTTTTTT. This rearrangement joins TRBV4-1 to TRBJ1-4; D unclear. The V gene lost 0 bases and the J gene lost 0 bases, with 5 bases spanning the gap. This CDR3 is 15 amino acids long. Germline CDR1 reads MGHRA; CDR2 reads YSYEKL.

J is TRBJ2-1 and V is TRBV11-2; 12 nucleotides align to TRBD2. J lost 8 bases, V lost 6 bases, and 8 bases had no gene match. Germline V gene sequence: CDR1 SGHAT, CDR2 FQNNGV. The CDR3 spans 15 residues. CDR3 bases: TGTGCCAGCAGTTCACTAGCGGGAGGTTCCCATGAGCAGTTCTTC. Translation: CASSSLAGGSHEQFF.

This clonotype appeared many times. CDR3 protein: CASSEYQDTEAFF. The CDR3 DNA reads as TGTGCCAGCAGTGAGTATCAGGACACTGAAGCTTTCTTT. V is TRBV6-1 and J is TRBJ1-1; D not certain. The length of the CDR3 is 13 residues. The V end lost 3 bases, the J end lost 3 bases, and 8 bases lay between the germline ends. Germline-derived CDR1 and CDR2 are MNHNS and SASEGT.

The rearrangement uses TRBV25-1 and TRBJ2-1; D perhaps matches TRBD2 (5 bases). Trimming removed 2 bases from V and 8 bases from J, with 13 bases in between. Germline loops: CDR1 MGHDK, CDR2 SYGVNS. The CDR3 contains 14 residues. Here the CDR3 DNA reads TGTGCCAGCAGTGAAAGCCTAGCAAGCCATGAGCAGTTCTTC. It is translated as CASSESLASHEQFF.

Note on this clonotype: One end of the junction varies from germline; a read error may be responsible. CDR3 region: CVSSLVQGPDRYEQYF. CDR3 nucleotides: TGTGTCAGCAGCTTAGTGCAGGGGCCGGACAGGTACGAGCAGTACTTC. The chain couples TRBV7-9 to TRBJ2-5, with 7 bases aligning to TRBD1. The assigned J gene may be wrong: the sequence end matches TRBJ2-7 better. The CDR3 is made up of 16 amino acids. Germline V gene lookup returns CDR1 SEHNR and CDR2 FQNEAQ (reference sequence).